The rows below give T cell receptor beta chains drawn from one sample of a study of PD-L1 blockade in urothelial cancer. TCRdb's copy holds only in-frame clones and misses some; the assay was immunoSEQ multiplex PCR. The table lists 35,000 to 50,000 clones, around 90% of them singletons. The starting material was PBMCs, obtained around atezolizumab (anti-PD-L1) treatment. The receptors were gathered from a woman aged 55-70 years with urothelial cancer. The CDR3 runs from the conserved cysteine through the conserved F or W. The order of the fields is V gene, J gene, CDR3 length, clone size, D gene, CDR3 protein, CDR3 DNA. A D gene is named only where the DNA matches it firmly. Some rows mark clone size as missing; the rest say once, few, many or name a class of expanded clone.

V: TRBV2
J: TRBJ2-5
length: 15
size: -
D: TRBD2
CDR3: CASSPRLAGGEGKYF
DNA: TGTGCCAGCAGTCCTAGACTAGCGGGGGGTGAGGGGAAGTACTTC

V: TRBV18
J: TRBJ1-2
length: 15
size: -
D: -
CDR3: CASSPQYRDPYGYTF
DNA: TGTGCCAGCTCACCACAGTACAGGGATCCCTATGGCTACACCTTC

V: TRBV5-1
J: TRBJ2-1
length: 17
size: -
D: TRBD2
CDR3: CASSGKTSGGFVDEQFF
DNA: TGCGCCAGCAGCGGAAAGACTAGCGGTGGTTTCGTCGATGAGCAGTTCTTC

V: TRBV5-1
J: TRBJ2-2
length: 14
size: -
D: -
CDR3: CASSEGFRAGELFF
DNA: TGCGCCAGCAGCGAGGGTTTTAGGGCCGGGGAGCTGTTTTTT

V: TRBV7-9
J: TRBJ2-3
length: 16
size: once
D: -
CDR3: CASSQGGGFPQDTQYF
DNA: TGTGCCAGCAGCCAGGGAGGGGGTTTTCCCCAAGATACGCAGTATTTT

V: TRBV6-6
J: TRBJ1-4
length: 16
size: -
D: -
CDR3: CASSTSGVGTNEKLFF
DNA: TGTGCCAGCAGTACATCAGGGGTTGGGACTAATGAAAAACTGTTTTTT

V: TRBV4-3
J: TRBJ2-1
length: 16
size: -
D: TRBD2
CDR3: CASSQSGTSAYNEQFF
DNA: TGCGCCAGCAGCCAATCCGGGACTAGTGCCTACAATGAGCAGTTCTTC

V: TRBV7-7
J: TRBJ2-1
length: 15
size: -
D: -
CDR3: CASSEDSSSYNEQFF
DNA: TGTGCCAGCAGCGAGGACAGTAGCTCCTACAATGAGCAGTTCTTC

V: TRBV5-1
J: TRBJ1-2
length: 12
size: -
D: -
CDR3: CASSTVDYGYTF
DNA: TGCGCCAGCAGCACCGTAGACTATGGCTACACCTTC

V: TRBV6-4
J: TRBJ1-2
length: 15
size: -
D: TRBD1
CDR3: CASSPEGQSNYGYTF
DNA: TGTGCCAGCAGCCCGGAGGGACAGAGTAACTATGGCTACACCTTC

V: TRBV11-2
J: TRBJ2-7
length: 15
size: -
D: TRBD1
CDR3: CASSPIMDRSYEQYF
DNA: TGTGCCAGCAGTCCTATTATGGACAGGTCCTACGAGCAGTACTTC

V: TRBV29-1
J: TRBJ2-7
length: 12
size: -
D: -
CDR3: CSVSQGSYEQYF
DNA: TGCAGCGTATCTCAGGGTTCCTACGAGCAGTACTTC

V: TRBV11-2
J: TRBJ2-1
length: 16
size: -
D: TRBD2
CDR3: CASTLRRLAGGNEQFF
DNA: TGTGCCAGCACCCTACGTCGGCTAGCGGGTGGCAATGAGCAGTTCTTC

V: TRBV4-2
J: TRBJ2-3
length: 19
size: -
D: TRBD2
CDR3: CASSKGVPGLAGPTDTQYF
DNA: TGTGCCAGCAGCAAAGGTGTTCCGGGACTAGCGGGGCCCACAGATACGCAGTATTTT

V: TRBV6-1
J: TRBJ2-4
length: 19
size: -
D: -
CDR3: CASSGIWSISGGAKNIQYF
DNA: TGTGCCAGCAGTGGTATCTGGTCGATTAGCGGTGGAGCCAAAAACATTCAGTACTTC

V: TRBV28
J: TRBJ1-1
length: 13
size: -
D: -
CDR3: CASRVEGNTEAFF
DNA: TGTGCCAGCAGAGTGGAGGGGAACACTGAAGCTTTCTTT

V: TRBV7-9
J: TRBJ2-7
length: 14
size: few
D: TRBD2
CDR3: CASRNIGLAVEQYF
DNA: TGTGCCAGCAGGAATATAGGACTAGCGGTCGAGCAGTACTTC

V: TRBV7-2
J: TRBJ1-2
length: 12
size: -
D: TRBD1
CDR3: CASSVDREGYTF
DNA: TGTGCCAGCAGCGTAGACAGGGAAGGCTACACCTTC

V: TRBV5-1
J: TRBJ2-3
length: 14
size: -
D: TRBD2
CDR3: CASSHTSGANTQYF
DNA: TGCGCCAGCAGCCACACTAGCGGGGCAAATACGCAGTATTTT

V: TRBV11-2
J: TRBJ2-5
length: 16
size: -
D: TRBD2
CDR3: CASSRMGLAGGETQYF
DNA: TGTGCCAGCAGCCGCATGGGACTAGCGGGAGGAGAGACCCAGTACTTC

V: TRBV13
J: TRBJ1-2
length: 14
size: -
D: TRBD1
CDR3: CASSLGTGDYGYTF
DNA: TGTGCCAGCAGCTTGGGGACAGGGGACTATGGCTACACCTTC

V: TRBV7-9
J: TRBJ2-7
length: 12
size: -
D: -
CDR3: CASSLTTYEQYF
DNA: TGTGCCAGCAGCTTAACAACCTACGAGCAGTACTTC

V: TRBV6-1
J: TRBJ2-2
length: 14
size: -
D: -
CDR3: CASSEWIRQGELFF
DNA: TGTGCCAGCAGTGAATGGATAAGACAGGGGGAGCTGTTTTTT

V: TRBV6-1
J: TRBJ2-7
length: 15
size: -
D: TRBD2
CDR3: CASSPSGGFLYEQYF
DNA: TGTGCCAGCAGTCCGAGCGGGGGCTTCCTCTACGAGCAGTACTTC

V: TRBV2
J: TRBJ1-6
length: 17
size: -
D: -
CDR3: CASRTGPVSSYNSPLHF
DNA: TGTGCCAGCAGGACAGGCCCCGTAAGCTCCTATAATTCACCCCTCCACTTT

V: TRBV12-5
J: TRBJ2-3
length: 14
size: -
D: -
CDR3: CASGPGMGPDTQYF
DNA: TGTGCTAGTGGTCCCGGGATGGGCCCGGATACGCAGTATTTT

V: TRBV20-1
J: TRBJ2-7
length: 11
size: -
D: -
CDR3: CSARQGNEQYF
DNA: TGCAGTGCTCGTCAGGGTAACGAGCAGTACTTC

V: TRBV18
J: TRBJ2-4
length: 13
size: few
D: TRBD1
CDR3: CASSPRDRDIQYF
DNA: TGTGCCAGCTCACCCCGGGACAGGGACATTCAGTACTTC

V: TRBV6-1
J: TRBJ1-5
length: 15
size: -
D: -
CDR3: CASTVGGAQIQPQHF
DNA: TGTGCCAGCACCGTCGGAGGGGCCCAGATCCAGCCCCAGCATTTT

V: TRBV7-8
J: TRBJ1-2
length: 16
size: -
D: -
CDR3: CASSLERGSLNYGYTF
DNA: TGTGCCAGCAGCTTAGAACGGGGGTCGCTTAACTATGGCTACACCTTC

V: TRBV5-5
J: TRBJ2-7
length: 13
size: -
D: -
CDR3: CASSSSRQPEQYF
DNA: TGTGCCAGCAGCTCGTCCCGACAGCCCGAGCAGTACTTC

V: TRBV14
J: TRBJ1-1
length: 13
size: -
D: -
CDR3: CASSWDWNTEAFF
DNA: TGTGCCAGCAGCTGGGACTGGAACACTGAAGCTTTCTTT

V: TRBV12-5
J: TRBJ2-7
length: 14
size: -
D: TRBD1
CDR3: CASAWGQGRDEQYF
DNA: TGTGCTAGTGCTTGGGGACAGGGGCGCGACGAGCAGTACTTC

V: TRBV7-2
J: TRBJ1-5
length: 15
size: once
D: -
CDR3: CASSFPLVANQPQHF
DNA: TGTGCCAGCAGCTTCCCCCTAGTAGCAAATCAGCCCCAGCATTTT

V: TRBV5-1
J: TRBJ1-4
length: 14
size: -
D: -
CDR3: CASSSGLTNEKLFF
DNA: TGCGCCAGCAGCTCGGGACTAACTAATGAAAAACTGTTTTTT

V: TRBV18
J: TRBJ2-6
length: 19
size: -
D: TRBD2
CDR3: CASSALLAGAPSGANVLTF
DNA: TGTGCCAGCTCCGCGTTACTAGCGGGGGCCCCTTCTGGGGCCAACGTCCTGACTTTC

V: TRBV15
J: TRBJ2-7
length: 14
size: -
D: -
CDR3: CATSSDENYYEQYF
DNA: TGTGCCACCAGCAGCGATGAGAATTACTACGAGCAGTACTTC

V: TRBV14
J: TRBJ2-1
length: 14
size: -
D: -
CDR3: CASNSGGPPWEQFF
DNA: TGTGCCAGCAACAGCGGAGGACCGCCTTGGGAGCAGTTCTTC

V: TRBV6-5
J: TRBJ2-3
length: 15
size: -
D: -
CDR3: CASRSDRYPSDTQYF
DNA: TGTGCCAGCCGTTCGGACAGATACCCCTCAGATACGCAGTATTTT

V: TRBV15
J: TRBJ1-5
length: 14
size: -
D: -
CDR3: CATSRDRDNQPQHF
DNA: TGTGCCACCAGCAGAGACAGGGACAATCAGCCCCAGCATTTT

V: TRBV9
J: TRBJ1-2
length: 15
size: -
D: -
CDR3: CASSVGTGTVYGYTF
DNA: TGTGCCAGCAGCGTAGGTACAGGGACCGTCTATGGCTACACCTTC

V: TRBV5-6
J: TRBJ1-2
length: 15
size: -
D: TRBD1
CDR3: CASRENGQGASGYTF
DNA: TGTGCCAGCAGGGAGAACGGACAGGGGGCCAGTGGCTACACCTTC

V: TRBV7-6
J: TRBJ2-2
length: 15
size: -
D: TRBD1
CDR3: CASSNRTGRPRELFF
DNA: TGTGCCAGCAGCAACCGGACAGGGCGCCCGAGGGAGCTGTTTTTT

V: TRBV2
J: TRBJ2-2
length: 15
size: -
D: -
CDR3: CASSVKSPNTGELFF
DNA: TGTGCCAGCAGTGTAAAGAGCCCGAACACCGGGGAGCTGTTTTTT

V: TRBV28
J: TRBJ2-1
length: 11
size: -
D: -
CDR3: CASSSLGEQFF
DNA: TGTGCCAGCAGTTCCTTGGGCGAGCAGTTCTTC

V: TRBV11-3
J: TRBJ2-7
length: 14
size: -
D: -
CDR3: CASSFLLPSYEQYF
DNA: TGTGCCAGCAGCTTCTTACTTCCCTCCTACGAGCAGTACTTC

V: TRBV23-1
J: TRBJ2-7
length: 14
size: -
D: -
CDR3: CASSRSDNPYEQYF
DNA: TGCGCCAGCAGTCGAAGTGACAACCCCTACGAGCAGTACTTC

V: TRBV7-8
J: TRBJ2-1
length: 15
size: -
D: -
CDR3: CASSLREWVPNEQFF
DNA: TGTGCCAGCAGCTTACGGGAGTGGGTCCCCAATGAGCAGTTCTTC

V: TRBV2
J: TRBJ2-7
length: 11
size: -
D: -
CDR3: CASQESYEQYF
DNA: TGTGCCAGCCAGGAATCCTACGAGCAGTACTTC

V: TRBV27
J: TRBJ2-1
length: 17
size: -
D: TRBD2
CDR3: CASSLLSQREPNNEQFF
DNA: TGTGCCAGCAGTTTACTGTCCCAGCGGGAGCCCAACAATGAGCAGTTCTTC

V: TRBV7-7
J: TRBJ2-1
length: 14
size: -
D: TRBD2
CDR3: CASSLTSGRNEQFF
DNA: TGTGCCAGCAGCCTGACTAGCGGGAGGAATGAGCAGTTCTTC

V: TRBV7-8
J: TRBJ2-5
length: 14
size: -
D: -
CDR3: CASSSAPGQETQYF
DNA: TGTGCCAGCAGCTCTGCTCCAGGCCAAGAGACCCAGTACTTC

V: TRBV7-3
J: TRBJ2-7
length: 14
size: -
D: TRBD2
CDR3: CASSLGLAGYEQYF
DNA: TGTGCCAGCAGCTTGGGACTAGCGGGGTACGAGCAGTACTTC

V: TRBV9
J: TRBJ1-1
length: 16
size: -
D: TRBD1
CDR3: CASSARTGFDGTEAFF
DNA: TGTGCCAGCAGCGCTCGGACAGGGTTTGATGGCACTGAAGCTTTCTTT

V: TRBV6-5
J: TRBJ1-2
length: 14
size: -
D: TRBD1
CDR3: CASSYWTGGDGYTF
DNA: TGTGCCAGCAGTTACTGGACAGGCGGCGATGGCTACACCTTC

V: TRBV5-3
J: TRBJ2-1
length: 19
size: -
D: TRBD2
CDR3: CARSLKGLAGVTPYNEQFF
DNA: TGTGCCAGAAGCTTGAAGGGACTAGCGGGAGTTACCCCATACAATGAGCAGTTCTTC

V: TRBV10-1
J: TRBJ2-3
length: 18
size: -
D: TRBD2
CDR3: CASSDPHLSSGPTDTQYF
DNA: TGCGCCAGCAGTGACCCACACCTCTCTAGCGGACCCACAGATACGCAGTATTTT

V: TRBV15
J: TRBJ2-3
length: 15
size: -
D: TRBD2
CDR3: CATSREAGDLDTQYF
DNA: TGTGCCACCAGCAGAGAAGCGGGAGATTTAGATACGCAGTATTTT